This T cell receptor (beta chain) derives from a study of blood T cells in healthy people across ages. General study points: Roughly linear age-related decline in beta diversity appeared, significant by age around 38. When set beside aged donors, long-lived donors presented more naive CD4+ cells and higher diversity.

Turning to this clonotype: The antigen remains unidentified.

The study drew donors from healthy Caucasian individuals in Russia aged roughly 6 to 90. For the second PCR, which ran for 7 to 11 cycles, a sample-barcoded 5' primer and a J-beta primer mix were used. The yield of each sample was at least 2.5 million CDR3-containing paired-end reads. TCRdb re-called the 5' RACE reads with MiXCR, one entry per CDR3 protein. The sample shows around 1,500,000 distinct CDR3 sequences, roughly 27% of them seen only once. This clonotype was obtained from a woman aged 25 to 39 in good health. The sample consisted of blood.

CDR3 amino acids: CASSPAGQLSYNEQFF. In nucleotides, the CDR3 is TGTGCCAGCAGCCCTGCGGGACAGCTCTCCTACAATGAGCAGTTCTTC. The gene calls are TRBV14 and TRBJ2-1; the D gene is possibly TRBD1 (7 bases). Trimming took 4 bases from V and 0 from J, leaving 13 bases between them. This CDR3 comprises 16 residues. Germline V gene data show CDR1 as SGHDN and CDR2 as FVKESK.